A selection of T cell receptor beta chains follows, all from one sample in a study of blood T cell repertoires in COVID-19. Assay used: immunoSEQ multiplex PCR; TCRdb lists only in-frame clones, some missing. The sample lists approximately 120,000 clones, approximately 86% occurring once. Sequenced: peripheral blood. The receptors here all came from a woman between 45 and 60 years old who had recovered from COVID-19. Both conserved end residues are trimmed from each CDR3.

TRBV11-3 13 ASSLKLWGEETQY
TRBV24-1 12 ATSDGTGFTEAF
TRBV7-6 13 ASASRRGGGNTIY
TRBV2 12 ASSAWTSGGGYT
TRBV18 13 ASSRLTGFEAPLH
TRBV5-1 11 ASSFGGGLEQF
TRBV3-1/TRBV3-2 17 ASSQYGTSGRANPDTQY
TRBV6-2/TRBV6-3 14 ASSYGPADPNYGYT
TRBV13 15 ASSLMTLKDSGNTIY
TRBV6-5 11 ASNRGFGETQY
TRBV9 12 ASSVGDRGGQLF
TRBV6-5 9 AIQGFGGYT
TRBV10-3 13 AISATGVYGNEQF
TRBV15 13 ATSRHRDRGDTIY
TRBV30 13 AWSVGGLRNQPQH
TRBV5-1 13 ASSLDRQGDTEAF
TRBV25-1 11 ASSDREGEKLF
TRBV6-5 12 ATFTRAANTEAF
TRBV7-9 11 ASSLSRGHGYT
TRBV19 12 ASSGDRGRHEQF
TRBV7-9 11 ASSLGGYYGYT
TRBV11-2 12 ASTAIAGQETQY
TRBV5-1 12 ASSTGTGNQPQH
TRBV29-1 12 SVNWPGDREKLF
TRBV3-1/TRBV3-2 12 ASSHTSGGYTQY
TRBV5-8 15 ASSVGVTSGIGDTQY
TRBV6-5 11 ASSNRQGTEAF
TRBV7-3 13 ASSLDGQANTEAF
TRBV19 14 ASSIGRGRANQPQH
TRBV14 16 ASSQAIWTGDNTGELF
TRBV4-2 17 ASSLFRDREVSGANVLT
TRBV5-5 14 ASSISSGRVTDTQY
TRBV27 11 ASSTGGRGGYT
TRBV20-1 14 SASSPLAGGNYEQY
TRBV19 12 ASSIRDRRDTQY
TRBV7-6 13 ASSSIVGGSYEQY
TRBV7-9 13 ASSLVGLPNTEAF
TRBV24-1 14 ATSDPGGHRTDTQY
TRBV12-3/TRBV12-4 11 ASSFTGAQPQH
TRBV7-2 13 ASSAARGSTDTQY
TRBV10-1 13 ASSQGLAGVYEQY
TRBV27 13 ASRPLGLNNQPQH
TRBV23-1 14 ASSHSPLDFNYGYT
TRBV14 12 ASSRGSRVSTQY
TRBV2 14 ASSDMRGGFYNEQF
TRBV7-9 13 ASSQTGSGLYGYT
TRBV4-2 14 ASSQVRQGSGHGYT
TRBV23-1 12 ASSLGSVSYEQY
TRBV29-1 11 SVRGQVTDTQY
TRBV9 14 ASSVEGQGGDSEAF
TRBV18 14 ASSPAPHTSGNTIY
TRBV11-2 13 ASSLTVTSNQPQH
TRBV6-5 12 ASGRERGTDTQY
TRBV6-4 13 ASSTTGTSGPSQF